This entry lists 8 T cell receptor beta chains sequenced from one sample in a study of T-cell memory formation after mild COVID-19. TCRdb passed the 5' RACE reads through MiXCR, listing each CDR3 protein once. The sample comprises tens of thousands of distinct CDR3 sequences, nearly 25% of which are singletons, and under 55% rests with the top ten. Sequencing was done on a sample of PBMCs or a T cell subset sorted from them (not recorded which). These receptors came from a man between 18 and 35 years old who had mild COVID-19 (a few samples of this study predate the infection). Cell type and time point are not known.

The rearrangement joins TRBV24-1 to TRBJ1-2; D is unresolved. From germline, CDR1 is KGHDR and CDR2 SFDVKD. V lost 0 bases and J lost 6, with 10 bases in between. This CDR3 spans 14 amino acids. CDR3 coding DNA: TGTGCCACCAGTGATTTGAGCAGAGAGGATGGCTACACCTTC. This gives the protein CATSDLSREDGYTF.

This clonotype was seen a few times. The V call is TRBV7-8, the J call TRBJ1-4; no firm D call. Germline-derived CDR1 and CDR2 are SGHVS and FQNEAQ. The CDR3 totals 15 residues. Trimming removed 2 bases from V and 0 bases from J, with 7 bases in between. CDR3 protein: CASSLQTATNEKLFF. CDR3 bases: TGTGCCAGCAGCTTACAGACTGCAACTAATGAAAAACTGTTTTTT.

This clonotype showed up just a few times. The rearrangement joins TRBV10-3 to TRBJ2-7, with 9 bases identical to TRBD2. This CDR3 contains 14 residues. The V segment lost 3 bases and the J segment 4 bases; nucleotides outside the gene matches: 4. CDR1 ENHRY and CDR2 SYGVKD come from the germline V gene. In DNA, the CDR3 is TGTGCCATCAGTGAAAACGCGGGGGGGTACGAGCAGTACTTC. This gives the protein CAISENAGGYEQYF.

The table lists this clonotype with a few counts. The rearrangement uses TRBV29-1 and TRBJ2-7, with TRBD2 matching 9 bases. CDR1 SQVTM and CDR2 ANQGSEA come from the germline V gene. The CDR3 has 12 amino acids. The V gene end was trimmed by 1 base and the J gene end by 7 bases; junction bases not matched to a gene: 2. CDR3 region: CSVEASGAEQYF. As DNA, the CDR3 is TGCAGCGTTGAAGCTAGCGGGGCAGAGCAGTACTTC.

This clonotype showed up just a few times. The chain recombines TRBV6-4 with TRBJ2-4; no firm D call. Trimming took 0 bases from V and 0 from J, leaving 12 bases between them. The CDR3 is 17 residues long. Germline values: CDR1 MRHNA, CDR2 SNTAGT. The CDR3 nucleotides read TGTGCCAGCAGTGACTCGTCTCACGGGTTAGCCAAAAACATTCAGTACTTC. As protein: CASSDSSHGLAKNIQYF.

This clonotype occurred a few times. This chain joins TRBV7-6 and TRBJ2-5; no reliable D call. The CDR3 sequence is 13 residues long. The germline V gene encodes CDR1 SGHVS and CDR2 FNYEAQ. The germline V and J ends were trimmed by 1 base and 3 bases, with 6 bases remaining between them. The CDR3 is CASSLGLEETQYF. For the CDR3, the DNA is TGTGCCAGCAGCTTAGGTTTGGAAGAGACCCAGTACTTC.

This clonotype was observed a few times. The gene calls are TRBV7-2 and TRBJ1-1, with 7 positions matching TRBD1. Germline CDR1 is SGHTA and CDR2 is FQGNSA. The CDR3 is made up of 15 amino acids. The V gene end was trimmed by 1 base and the J gene end by 2 bases; junction bases not matched to a gene: 4. The CDR3 bases are TGTGCCAGCAGCTTAGGTCCAGGGGGAAACACTGAAGCTTTCTTT. Translating it yields CASSLGPGGNTEAFF. The variable domain in full, completed from reference TRBV7-2 and TRBJ1-1, reads GAGVSQSPSNKVTEKGKDVELRCDPISGHTALYWYRQSLGQGLEFLIYFQGNSAPDKSGLPSDRFSAERTGGSVSTLTIQRTQQEDSAVYLCASSLGPGGNTEAFFGQGTRLTVV.

This clonotype was observed a few times. V usage is TRBV4-2 and J usage is TRBJ2-3; D is uncertain. The CDR3 has 14 amino acids. CDR1 and CDR2 from the germline V gene are LGHNA and YNFKEQ. V was cut by 0 bases and J by 5 bases, with 9 bases left in between. CDR3 DNA: TGTGCCAGCAGCCAAGAGCTAGTGATAGATACGCAGTATTTT. As protein: CASSQELVIDTQYF.